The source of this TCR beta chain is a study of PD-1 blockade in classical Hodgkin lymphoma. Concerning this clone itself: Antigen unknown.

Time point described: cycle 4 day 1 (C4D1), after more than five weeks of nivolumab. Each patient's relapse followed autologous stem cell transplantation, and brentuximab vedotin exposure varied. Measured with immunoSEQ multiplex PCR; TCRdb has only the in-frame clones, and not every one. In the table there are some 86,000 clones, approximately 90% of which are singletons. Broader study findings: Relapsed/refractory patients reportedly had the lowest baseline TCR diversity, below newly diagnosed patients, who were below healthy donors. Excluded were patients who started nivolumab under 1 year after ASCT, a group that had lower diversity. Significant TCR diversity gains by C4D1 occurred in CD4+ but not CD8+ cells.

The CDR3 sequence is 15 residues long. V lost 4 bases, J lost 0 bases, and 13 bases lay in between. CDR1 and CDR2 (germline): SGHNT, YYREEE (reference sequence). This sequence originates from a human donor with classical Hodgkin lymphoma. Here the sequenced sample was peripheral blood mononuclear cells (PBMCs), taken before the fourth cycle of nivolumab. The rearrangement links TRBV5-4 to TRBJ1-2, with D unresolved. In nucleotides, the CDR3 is TGTGCCAGCAGCCAGAACCAAAGACCTAACTATGGCTACACCTTC. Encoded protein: CASSQNQRPNYGYTF.